The 7 T cell receptor beta chains given below trace back to one sample, sequenced in a study of shared clonotypes between healthy human individuals. The table came from immunoSEQ multiplex PCR; TCRdb's copy has only in-frame clones and leaves some out. Of more than 2,000,000 clones in the sample, roughly nine tenths were seen once. The sample comprised naive CD4+ T cells sorted from blood. Indicated subset: CD45RA+ positively selected. These receptors all come from a man aged 18 to 29 in good health.

The gene calls are TRBV14 and TRBJ2-5; D may be TRBD1 (6 bases). In germline, CDR1 is SGHDN, CDR2 FVKESK. V was shortened by 5 bases and J by 7 bases, with 17 bases between the two germline ends. CDR3 length: 14 amino acids. CDR3 amino acids: CASSSQGTSGTQYF. DNA of the CDR3: TGTGCCAGCAGCTCGCAGGGGACCTCGGGGACCCAGTACTTC.

The chain joins TRBV5-4 to TRBJ1-2, with D tentatively TRBD1 (5 bases). The germline V gene encodes CDR1 SGHNT and CDR2 YYREEE (reference sequence). Trimming took 4 bases from V and 7 from J, leaving 26 bases between them. CDR3 length equals 17 residues. In DNA form, the CDR3 reads TGTGCCAGCAGCCCCGCCACCTTCCGGGACGCCGGGCTTGGCTACACCTTC. Protein: CASSPATFRDAGLGYTF.

The chain carries TRBV5-5 and TRBJ2-3; D assignment may be TRBD1 or TRBD2 (5 bases each). The CDR3 sequence is 16 residues long. In germline, CDR1 is SGHKS, CDR2 YYEKEE (reference sequence). With 4 bases removed from V and 3 bases from J, the gap between germline ends came to 18 bases. In nucleotides, the CDR3 is TGTGCCAGCAGCCCGCCGGGAAGGGGTCAGACAGATACGCAGTATTTT. Protein sequence: CASSPPGRGQTDTQYF.

V is TRBV27 and J is TRBJ2-3; 7 bases map to TRBD1. CDR1 is MNHEY, CDR2 SMNVEV, per germline (reference sequence). The CDR3 has 13 residues. Trimming at V came to 5 bases and at J to 6 bases, leaving 5 bases not matched to a gene. The CDR3 region is CASSDREHDTQYF. The DNA of the CDR3 is TGTGCCAGCAGTGACAGGGAACATGATACGCAGTATTTT.

The chain links TRBV6-1 to TRBJ1-2; D perhaps matches TRBD1 (6 bases). V was shortened by 6 bases and J by 9 bases, with 20 bases between the two germline ends. The CDR3 is 14 amino acids. Germline values: CDR1 MNHNS, CDR2 SASEGT. Here the CDR3 reads CASSARDIPASYTF. In DNA form, the CDR3 reads TGTGCCAGCAGCGCCCGGGACATTCCAGCCAGCTACACCTTC.

This rearrangement joins TRBV13 to TRBJ2-2, with 9 bases aligning to TRBD2. Germline V CDR1 and CDR2: PRHDT, FYEKMQ (reference sequence). V gave up 5 bases and J gave up 0 bases; unmatched junction bases: 4. The CDR3 has 16 amino acids. The CDR3 is CASSPRLAANTGELFF. The DNA for the CDR3 is TGTGCCAGCAGCCCCAGACTAGCGGCGAACACCGGGGAGCTGTTTTTT.

V is TRBV9 and J is TRBJ2-2, with D uncertain. V was trimmed by 3 bases and J by 4 bases, leaving 13 bases between them. Germline V gene lookup returns CDR1 SGDLS and CDR2 YYNGEE. The CDR3 runs to 15 residues. Here the CDR3 DNA reads TGTGCCAGCAGCGCTGGTGGCCTTTCCACCGGGGAGCTGTTTTTT. This translates into CASSAGGLSTGELFF.